Each of the 17 T cell receptor beta chains below was sequenced from the same sample in a study of blood T cell repertoires in COVID-19. The assay was immunoSEQ multiplex PCR, and TCRdb's table has in-frame clones only and misses some. The repertoire holds some 130,000 clones, with around nine tenths as singletons. The sample comprised peripheral blood. The receptors here all came from a man in his fifties or sixties with active or convalescent COVID-19.

The V gene is TRBV9, the J gene TRBJ2-7; D is perhaps TRBD2 (6 bases). This CDR3 region has 17 residues. Germline loops: CDR1 SGDLS, CDR2 YYNGEE. V lost 0 bases to trimming and J lost 5 bases, with 21 bases between them. The CDR3 protein is CASSVDFSGTSSHEQYF. The CDR3 DNA reads as TGTGCCAGCAGCGTAGATTTTAGTGGAACTAGCTCGCACGAGCAGTACTTC.

This rearrangement joins TRBV5-5 to TRBJ1-3; D is perhaps TRBD1 (6 bases). The CDR3 consists of 12 residues. Trimming removed 7 bases from V and 2 bases from J, with 7 bases in between. CDR1 SGHKS and CDR2 YYEKEE come from the germline V gene (reference sequence). CDR3 sequence reads: CASGQTGNTIYF. In DNA, the CDR3 is TGTGCCAGCGGACAGACTGGAAACACCATATATTTT.

Worth noting for this clone: The junction differs from germline at one of its ends, possibly a read error. This chain joins TRBV7-2 and TRBJ2-7, with D possibly matching TRBD2 (6 bases). CDR1 SGHTA and CDR2 FQGNSA come from the germline V gene. This CDR3 has 14 amino acids. CDR3 nucleotide sequence: TGTGCCAGCAGCTTATCGGGAGCCGCGGTAGTTGCGCACTTC. Protein product: CASSLSGAAVVAHF.

The sample holds one count of this clone. V gene TRBV2 combines with J gene TRBJ1-3, with a possible D match to TRBD1 (5 bases). CDR1 is SNHLY, CDR2 FYNNEI, per germline. The CDR3 runs 15 residues. With 7 bases removed from V and 2 bases from J, the gap between germline ends came to 15 bases. Here the CDR3 DNA reads TGTGCCAGCACCGGACAATTAATAACTGGAAACACCATATATTTT. This translates into CASTGQLITGNTIYF.

The V and J genes are TRBV21-1 and TRBJ2-3; whether TRBD2, the table's D call, matches the DNA was not checked. TRBV21-1 is a listed pseudogene. This CDR3 contains 20 residues. The CDR3 here is CASSKEGARSQGRGLDTQYF. CDR3 DNA sequence: TGTGCCAGCAGCAAAGAGGGAGCGCGGTCGCAGGGGAGGGGACTGGATACGCAGTATTTT.

The chain has TRBV6-5 and TRBJ2-3; the D gene is possibly TRBD2 (5 bases). Looked up from germline, CDR1 is MNHEY and CDR2 is SVGAGI. CDR3 size: 13 residues. Trimming removed 5 bases from V and 6 bases from J, with 12 bases in between. DNA for the CDR3: TGTGCCAGCAGTCCCCCGGGGATCGATACGCAGTATTTT. Protein sequence: CASSPPGIDTQYF.

The chain uses TRBV28 and TRBJ1-3; the match to TRBD1 covers 7 bases. Trimming took 5 bases from V and 0 from J; bases not matched to a gene: 1. Germline V gene sequence: CDR1 MDHEN, CDR2 SYDVKM. This CDR3 has 14 residues. The CDR3 loop reads CASSRGLSGNTIYF. The CDR3 DNA reads as TGTGCCAGCAGTAGGGGGCTCTCTGGAAACACCATATATTTT.

The rearrangement links TRBV27 to TRBJ2-1, with TRBD2 identical over 9 bases. This CDR3 comprises 14 residues. J lost 9 bases, V lost 6 bases, and 9 bases had no gene match. The germline V gene has CDR1 MNHEY and CDR2 SMNVEV (reference sequence). The CDR3 DNA is TGTGCCAGCAGACTGGGCGGGGGGGCCGGTGAGCAGTTCTTC. Its translation is CASRLGGGAGEQFF.

The CDR3 DNA reads as TGCGCCAGGGAGGGACAGGAGAAGAACACTGAAGCTTTCTTT. This encodes CAREGQEKNTEAFF. The chain is built from TRBV5-1 and TRBJ1-1; the match to TRBD1 covers 8 bases. From germline, CDR1 is SGHRS and CDR2 YFSETQ. The CDR3 length is 14 residues. Trimming removed 8 bases from V and 1 base from J; junction bases left unmatched: 7. Full variable domain (outside the CDR3, taken from reference TRBV5-1 and TRBJ1-1): KAGVTQTPRYLIKTRGQQVTLSCSPISGHRSVSWYQQTPGQGLQFLFEYFSETQRNKGNFPGRFSGRQFSNSRSEMNVSTLELGDSALYLCAREGQEKNTEAFFGQGTRLTVV.

This rearrangement joins TRBV6-1 to TRBJ2-3, with no clear D. Germline values: CDR1 MNHNS, CDR2 SASEGT. The CDR3 length is 13 residues. The V end lost 5 bases, the J end lost 5 bases, and 11 bases lay between the germline ends. This chain's CDR3 is CASSYDGLDTQYF. CDR3 bases: TGTGCCAGCAGTTATGACGGGTTAGATACGCAGTATTTT.

The V and J genes are TRBV4-3 and TRBJ1-4, with D possibly matching TRBD1 (5 bases). This CDR3 spans 15 amino acids. Germline CDR1 and CDR2: LGHNA and YSLEER. The V end lost 1 base, the J end lost 7 bases, and 13 bases lay between the germline ends. The CDR3 region is CASSQGAGGLEKLFF. Here the CDR3 DNA reads TGCGCCAGCAGCCAAGGGGCGGGGGGTCTTGAAAAACTGTTTTTT.

The rearrangement joins TRBV5-1 to TRBJ1-3; no clear D gene. V lost 0 bases and J lost 0, with 10 bases in between. This CDR3 is 16 amino acids long. The germline CDR1 and CDR2 sequences are SGHRS and YFSETQ. The CDR3 here is CASSLAPGTSGNTIYF. In DNA form, the CDR3 reads TGCGCCAGCAGCTTGGCCCCGGGAACCTCTGGAAACACCATATATTTT.

The chain carries TRBV5-6 and TRBJ2-7; TRBD1 might be the D (5 bases). The CDR3 length is 13 residues. The V and J ends lost 1 base and 3 bases respectively, with 8 bases between them. The germline gives CDR1 SGHDT, CDR2 YYEEEE. The CDR3 loop is CASSLPGYYEQYF. The CDR3, as DNA: TGTGCCAGCAGCTTGCCAGGGTACTACGAGCAGTACTTC.

The chain couples TRBV7-2 to TRBJ2-7; 8 bases align to TRBD2. Per the germline V gene, CDR1 is SGHTA and CDR2 is FQGNSA. This CDR3 is 17 amino acids long. With V trimmed by 2 bases and J by 0 bases, 9 bases remained unmatched. CDR3 sequence: CASSLLIGGEVSYEQYF. Here the CDR3 DNA reads TGTGCCAGCAGCTTACTTATCGGGGGGGAGGTCTCCTACGAGCAGTACTTC.

The DNA of the CDR3 is TGTGCCAGCAGCAAAGCTCCGGGTTCACCCCTCCACTTT. It encodes CASSKAPGSPLHF. This chain joins TRBV21-1 and TRBJ1-6. TRBV21-1 is assigned pseudogene status. The CDR3 has 13 amino acids.

This clone appeared once. This rearrangement joins TRBV28 to TRBJ1-5; the match to TRBD1 covers 7 bases. V dropped 5 bases and J dropped 2; count of bases not matched to a gene: 9. CDR1 MDHEN and CDR2 SYDVKM come from the germline V gene. CDR3 length equals 16 residues. The CDR3 loop reads CASSPLQGEGNQPQHF. CDR3 sequence (DNA): TGTGCCAGCAGTCCCCTTCAGGGGGAAGGCAATCAGCCCCAGCATTTT.

This chain uses TRBV28 with TRBJ1-4; no reliable D call. CDR1 is MDHEN, CDR2 SYDVKM, per germline. Trimming removed 6 bases from V and 0 bases from J, with 8 bases in between. The CDR3 spans 14 residues. DNA of the CDR3: TGTGCCAGCAGAATCGTAGCAACTAATGAAAAACTGTTTTTT. It encodes CASRIVATNEKLFF.